This T cell receptor beta chain comes out of a study of technical replicates of blood from a handful of donors. Profiling relied on immunoSEQ multiplex PCR, and the TCRdb table lists in-frame clones only, not all of them. The data contain tens of thousands of clones, 95% of them singletons. CDR3 size: 15 residues. Germline-derived CDR1 and CDR2 are MRHNA and SNTAGT. V was trimmed by 4 bases and J by 5 bases, leaving 18 bases between them. The rearrangement uses TRBV6-4 and TRBJ2-7; TRBD2 might be the D (5 bases). Material: T cells isolated from PBMCs. The receptor's source is a human donor in good health. CDR3 in DNA: TGTGCCAGCAGTGTACGGGAACCTGACGGCCACGAGCAGTACTTC. This sequence encodes CASSVREPDGHEQYF.